Shown below are 24 T cell receptor beta chains from a single sample sequenced in a study of blood T cells in healthy people across ages. Through a sample-barcoded 5' primer and a J-beta primer mix, a second PCR was run for roughly 6 to 12 cycles. One entry per CDR3 protein results from TCRdb running MiXCR on the 5' RACE reads. The sample has 500,000 to 700,000 distinct CDR3 sequences; about 28% are singletons. Sequenced input: blood. These receptors were collected from a woman of 80 years or more in good health.

V gene TRBV20-1 combines with J gene TRBJ1-5; D may be TRBD1 (6 bases). Deletions cut 2 bases from V and 5 bases from J, with 13 bases between. The germline V gene encodes CDR1 DFQATT and CDR2 SNEGSKA (reference sequence). The CDR3 length is 14 residues. The CDR3 sequence is CSARPTGLHQPQHF. CDR3 bases: TGCAGTGCTAGACCCACAGGGCTCCATCAGCCCCAGCATTTT.

There are many counts of this clonotype. The genes are TRBV7-2 and TRBJ2-7; unclear D gene. Trimming shortened V by 0 bases and J by 4 bases, and 4 bases separated the two germline ends. This CDR3 contains 12 residues. Germline V lookup: CDR1 SGHTA, CDR2 FQGNSA. The chain's CDR3 is CASSLALYEQYF. For the CDR3, the DNA is TGTGCCAGCAGCTTAGCTCTTTACGAGCAGTACTTC.

This clonotype appeared many times. This chain links TRBV20-1 with TRBJ2-1; D may be TRBD2 (5 bases). Trimming cost V 2 bases and J 8 bases, with 10 bases left between them. In germline, CDR1 is DFQATT, CDR2 SNEGSKA (reference sequence). The CDR3 consists of 12 residues. In DNA form, the CDR3 reads TGCAGTGCTAGACGCGGGCCCCATGAGCAGTTCTTC. Translation gives CSARRGPHEQFF.

The rearrangement joins TRBV20-1 to TRBJ2-3; tentatively, D is TRBD1 or TRBD2 (6 bases each). Germline V gene sequence: CDR1 DFQATT, CDR2 SNEGSKA (reference sequence). The V gene lost 5 bases and the J gene lost 1 base, with 19 bases spanning the gap. This CDR3 spans 16 amino acids. The CDR3 spells CSAWSGAGTRTDTQYF. The CDR3 coding sequence is TGCAGTGCTTGGTCGGGGGCGGGGACCCGCACAGATACGCAGTATTTT.

The table lists this clonotype with many counts. The chain combines TRBV7-8 with TRBJ2-7; possible D gene TRBD1, 6 bases. Germline values: CDR1 SGHVS, CDR2 FQNEAQ. This CDR3 is 16 amino acids long. V was shortened by 5 bases and J by 1 base, with 18 bases between the two germline ends. DNA of the CDR3: TGTGCCAGCAGCCTGCGTACCAGGGACACATCCTACGAGCAGTACTTC. Translation gives CASSLRTRDTSYEQYF.

A word on this clonotype: The germline gene is not matched at one end of the junction; a read error may be the cause. This chain uses TRBV30 with TRBJ1-1, with D unclear. This CDR3 has 13 amino acids. CDR1 is GTSNPN and CDR2 is SVGIG in the germline V gene (reference sequence). The CDR3: CARSVGMGTEAFF. As DNA, the CDR3 is TGTGCCCGGAGTGTCGGAATGGGCACTGAAGCTTTCTTT.

This clonotype was counted ten times or more. The chain uses TRBV18 and TRBJ2-3, with 7 bases aligning to TRBD1. Losses at the gene ends were 6 bases for V and 4 bases for J; bases not matched to a gene: 4. The CDR3 spans 13 residues. In germline, CDR1 is KGHSH, CDR2 LQKENI. CDR3 DNA sequence: TGTGCCAGCTCCCTTGGACAGGCAGATACGCAGTATTTT. Protein: CASSLGQADTQYF.

This clonotype was detected only a few times. V usage is TRBV6-5 and J usage is TRBJ1-5, with D unresolved. V shed 5 bases and J shed 4 bases, with 12 bases lying between them. Germline V gives CDR1 MNHEY, CDR2 SVGAGI. CDR3 length: 14 amino acids. The CDR3 reads CASSDGPKNQPQHF. The CDR3 DNA reads as TGTGCCAGCAGTGACGGTCCTAAAAATCAGCCCCAGCATTTT.

Comments on this clonotype: In this CDR3 the conserved last residue, phenylalanine or tryptophan, is missing, so a read error is likely. The chain is built from TRBV7-9 and TRBJ1-1, with D unresolved. The CDR3 runs 17 residues. Trimming removed 4 bases from V and 0 bases from J, with 18 bases in between. Per germline, CDR1 SEHNR and CDR2 FQNEAQ (reference sequence). The CDR3 nucleotides read TGTGCCAGCAGCTCTCCCCGGGGAGGCCGAGTGAACACTGAAGCTTTCCTT. This encodes CASSSPRGGRVNTEAFL.

About this clonotype: This could be a read error, since a much larger clone is one nucleotide away. The rearrangement joins TRBV28 to TRBJ2-1; no clear D. Trimming took 7 bases from V and 2 from J, leaving 18 bases between them. The CDR3 runs 16 residues. CDR1 MDHEN and CDR2 SYDVKM come from the germline V gene. CDR3 loop: CASITRVTPPYNEQFF. For the CDR3, the DNA is TGTGCCAGCATTACACGGGTAACTCCGCCCTACAATGAGCAGTTCTTC.

A remark on this clonotype: A single base separates this from a much larger clone, so it may be a read error. The gene calls are TRBV5-4 and TRBJ2-1; possibly TRBD2 for D (6 bases). The ends were cut back, 4 bases at V and 13 bases at J, with 18 bases in the middle. Germline V lookup: CDR1 SGHNT, CDR2 YYREEE (reference sequence). This CDR3 is built from 13 residues. CDR3 amino acids: CASSITTGETQFF. DNA of the CDR3: TGTGCCAGCAGCATAACGACGGGGGAGACCCAGTTCTTC. Drawing the rest from reference TRBV5-4 and TRBJ2-1, the complete variable domain is ETGVTQSPTHLIKTRGQQVTLRCSSQSGHNTVSWYQQALGQGPQFIFQYYREEENGRGNFPPRFSGLQFPNYSSELNVNALELDDSALYLCASSITTGETQFFGPGTRLTVL.

This rearrangement joins TRBV5-1 to TRBJ1-1; D unresolved. Trimming took 0 bases from V and 9 from J, leaving 9 bases between them. CDR1 is SGHRS and CDR2 is YFSETQ in the germline V gene. CDR3 length: 12 residues. CDR3 nucleotide sequence: TGCGCCAGCAGCTTGGAGGGCATCCAAGCTTTCTTT. Its protein product is CASSLEGIQAFF.

This clonotype was recorded at least ten times. The chain joins TRBV20-1 to TRBJ2-4, with no clear D. The CDR3 length is 13 residues. The germline gives CDR1 DFQATT, CDR2 SNEGSKA (reference sequence). V gave up 4 bases and J gave up 7 bases, with 14 bases separating them. CDR3 DNA: TGCAGTGCTACAAACAGTGCGAATAACATTCAGTACTTC. It specifies CSATNSANNIQYF.

For this clonotype: A read error may produce the germline difference seen at one junction end. This CDR3 is CSAALALSSYNEQYF. The CDR3 region has the DNA TGTAGTGCAGCCCTAGCTCTTAGCTCCTACAATGAGCAGTACTTC. The rearrangement uses TRBV20-1 and TRBJ2-1, with D tentatively TRBD2 (5 bases). Matching the DNA end better, TRBJ2-7 makes the J call doubtful. This CDR3 region has 15 residues. Germline V gene lookup returns CDR1 DFQATT and CDR2 SNEGSKA (reference sequence).

This clonotype was picked up a small number of times. This chain links TRBV7-2 with TRBJ2-3; D perhaps matches TRBD2 (6 bases). Germline V lookup: CDR1 SGHTA, CDR2 FQGNSA. The CDR3 loop spans 16 amino acids. V dropped 5 bases and J dropped 6 bases, with 21 bases sitting between them. In nucleotides, the CDR3 is TGTGCCAGCAGCCCAGACGTGCGGGGCGGCAGGGATACGCAGTATTTT. This translates into CASSPDVRGGRDTQYF.

This chain joins TRBV6-5 and TRBJ1-2; D possibly corresponds to TRBD1 (6 bases). The germline CDR1 and CDR2 sequences are MNHEY and SVGAGI. There are 19 residues in the CDR3. With 2 bases removed from V and 8 bases from J, the gap between germline ends came to 30 bases. The CDR3 region has the DNA TGTGCCAGCAGTTACAGAATTCAACGGGACACCTCAAGAGGACGGGGCTACACCTTC. It is translated as CASSYRIQRDTSRGRGYTF.

This clonotype was seen at least ten times. This chain uses TRBV11-2 with TRBJ2-1; 8 nucleotides agree with TRBD2. The germline gives CDR1 SGHAT, CDR2 FQNNGV. Unmatched junction bases numbered 10, after V lost 6 bases and J lost 0 bases. This CDR3 region has 17 residues. CDR3 bases: TGTGCCAGCAGTCCCTTGGCGGGGGGTATCTCCTACAATGAGCAGTTCTTC. This gives the protein CASSPLAGGISYNEQFF.

There are many counts of this clonotype. The chain links TRBV6-2 or TRBV6-3 to TRBJ2-7, with D hard to call. V was cut by 7 bases and J by 2 bases, with 12 bases left in between. This CDR3 is built from 13 residues. Per germline, CDR1 MNHEY and CDR2 SVGEGT. Here the CDR3 reads CASNLDRAYEQYF. CDR3 DNA: TGTGCCAGCAATTTGGACCGAGCCTACGAGCAGTACTTC.

This clonotype was detected ten times or more. The V call is TRBV3-1, the J call TRBJ1-5; unclear D gene. CDR1 and CDR2 (germline): LGHDT, YNNKEL (reference sequence). The CDR3 sequence is 14 residues long. Trimming stripped 0 bases from V and 0 bases from J, with 3 bases between. The CDR3 loop reads CASSQDFSNQPQHF. The DNA for the CDR3 is TGTGCCAGCAGCCAAGATTTTAGCAATCAGCCCCAGCATTTT.

As to this clonotype: Just one base apart from a much larger clone, this may be a read error. The chain employs TRBV12-3 or TRBV12-4 and TRBJ1-2; D may be TRBD1 (5 bases). There are 13 residues in the CDR3. This CDR3 is CASSLVQAYGCTF. The CDR3 coding sequence is TGTGCCAGCAGTTTGGTACAGGCCTATGGCTGCACCTTC.

V and J are TRBV7-2 and TRBJ2-4; no firm D call. Germline CDR1 is SGHTA and CDR2 is FQGNSA. The CDR3 totals 14 residues. V was cut by 5 bases and J by 7 bases, with 15 bases left in between. In DNA form, the CDR3 reads TGTGCCAGCAGCCCACCCGGCTGGGCCAACATTCAGTACTTC. Its translation: CASSPPGWANIQYF.

This clonotype was recorded many times. The genes are TRBV20-1 and TRBJ1-6; the D gene is possibly TRBD1 (6 bases). Deletions cut 2 bases from V and 7 bases from J, with 15 bases between. The CDR3 is made up of 15 amino acids. The germline V gene has CDR1 DFQATT and CDR2 SNEGSKA (reference sequence). The CDR3 spells CSARRVEGGNSPLHF. In nucleotides, the CDR3 is TGCAGTGCTAGAAGGGTAGAAGGGGGAAATTCACCCCTCCACTTT.

This clonotype has only a few counts. This may stem from a read error, because a much larger clone lies one nucleotide away. CDR3: CSAPPGLAGGLEYF. CDR3 nucleotide sequence: TGCAGTGCTCCCCCGGGACTAGCGGGGGGGCTTGAGTACTTC. V and J are TRBV20-1 and TRBJ2-5; 16 nucleotides agree with TRBD2. J lost 12 bases, V lost 5 bases, and 9 bases had no gene match. The CDR3 sequence is 14 residues long. Germline values: CDR1 DFQATT, CDR2 SNEGSKA (reference sequence).

This clonotype was recorded at least ten times. This rearrangement joins TRBV6-5 to TRBJ1-1; D not resolved. Trimming pared 6 bases from V and 10 bases from J, leaving 18 bases between. The germline V gene encodes CDR1 MNHEY and CDR2 SVGAGI. This CDR3 is 13 amino acids long. The CDR3 DNA reads TGTGCCAGCAGACCCGGGTCGATCCCGCTAGCTTTCTTT. Translation: CASRPGSIPLAFF.